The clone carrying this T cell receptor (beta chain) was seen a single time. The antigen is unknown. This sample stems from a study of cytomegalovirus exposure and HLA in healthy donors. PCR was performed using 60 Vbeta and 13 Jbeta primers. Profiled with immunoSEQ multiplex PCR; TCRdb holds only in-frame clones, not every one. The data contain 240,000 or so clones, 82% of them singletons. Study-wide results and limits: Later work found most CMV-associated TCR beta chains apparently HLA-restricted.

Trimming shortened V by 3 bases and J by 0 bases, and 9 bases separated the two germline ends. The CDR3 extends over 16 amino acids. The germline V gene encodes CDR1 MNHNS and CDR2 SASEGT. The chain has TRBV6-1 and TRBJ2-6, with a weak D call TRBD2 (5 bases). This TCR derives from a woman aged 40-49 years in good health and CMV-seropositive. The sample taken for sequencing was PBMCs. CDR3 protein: CASSDSGSSGANVLTF. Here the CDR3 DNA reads TGTGCCAGCAGTGATTCGGGATCCTCTGGGGCCAACGTCCTGACTTTC.